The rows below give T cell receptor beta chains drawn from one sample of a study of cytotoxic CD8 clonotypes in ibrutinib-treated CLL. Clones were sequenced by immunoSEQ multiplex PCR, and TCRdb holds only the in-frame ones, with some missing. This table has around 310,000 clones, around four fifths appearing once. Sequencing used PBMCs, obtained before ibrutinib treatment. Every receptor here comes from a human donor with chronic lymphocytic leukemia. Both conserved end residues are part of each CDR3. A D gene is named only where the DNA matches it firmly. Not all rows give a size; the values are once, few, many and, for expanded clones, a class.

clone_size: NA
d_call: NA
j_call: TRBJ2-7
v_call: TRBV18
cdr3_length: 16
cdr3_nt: TGTGCCAGCTCACCCTCCGCGCACTTAGGCTCCTACGAGCAGTACTTC
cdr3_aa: CASSPSAHLGSYEQYF

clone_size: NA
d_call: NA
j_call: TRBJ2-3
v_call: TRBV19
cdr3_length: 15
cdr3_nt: TGTGCCAGTAGGTTTGGGTCCACTAGCACAGATACGCAGTATTTT
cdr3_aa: CASRFGSTSTDTQYF

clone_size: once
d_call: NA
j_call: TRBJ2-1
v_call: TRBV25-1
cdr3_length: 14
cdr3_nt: TGTGCCAGCAGTGAATTCGCCTCAGGACATGAGCAGTTCTTC
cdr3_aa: CASSEFASGHEQFF

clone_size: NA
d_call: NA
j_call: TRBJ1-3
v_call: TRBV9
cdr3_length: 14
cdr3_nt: TGTGCCAGCAGCGTAGAGAGGTTCGGAAACACCATATATTTT
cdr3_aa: CASSVERFGNTIYF

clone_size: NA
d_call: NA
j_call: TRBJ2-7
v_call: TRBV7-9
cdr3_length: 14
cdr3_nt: TGTGCCAGCAGCTTATGGCCCAACGGGTGGGAGCAGTACTTC
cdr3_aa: CASSLWPNGWEQYF

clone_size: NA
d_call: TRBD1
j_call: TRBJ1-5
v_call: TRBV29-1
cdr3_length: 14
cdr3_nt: TGCAGCGTTTGGACAGGGGCCCTCAATCAGCCCCAGCATTTT
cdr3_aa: CSVWTGALNQPQHF

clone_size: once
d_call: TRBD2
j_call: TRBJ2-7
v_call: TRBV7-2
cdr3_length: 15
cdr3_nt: TGTGCCAGCAAAACTACTAGCGGAGAAAATTACGAGCAGTACTTC
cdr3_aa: CASKTTSGENYEQYF

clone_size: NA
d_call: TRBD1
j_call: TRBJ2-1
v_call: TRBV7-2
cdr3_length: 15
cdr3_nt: TGTGCCAGCAGCTCGGATGGACAGGATTACGATGAGCAGTTCTTC
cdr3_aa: CASSSDGQDYDEQFF

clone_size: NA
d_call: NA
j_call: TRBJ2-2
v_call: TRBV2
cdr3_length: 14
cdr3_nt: TGTGCCAGCAGTGATCGACGAAGCACCGGGGAGCTGTTTTTT
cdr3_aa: CASSDRRSTGELFF

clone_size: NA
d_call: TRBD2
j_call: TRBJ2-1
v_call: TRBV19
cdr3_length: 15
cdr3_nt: TGTGCCAGTAGTTTTACTAGCGGGAGTAATAATGAGCAGTTCTTC
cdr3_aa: CASSFTSGSNNEQFF

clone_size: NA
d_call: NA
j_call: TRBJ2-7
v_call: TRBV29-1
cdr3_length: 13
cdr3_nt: TGCAGCGTTGAAGACGACGACACCTACGAGCAGTACTTC
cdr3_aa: CSVEDDDTYEQYF

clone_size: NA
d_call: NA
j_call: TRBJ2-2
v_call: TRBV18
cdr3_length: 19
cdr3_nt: TGTGCCAGCTCACCTATTAAAAACCGGGACTTGAGAAAAACCGGGGAGCTGTTTTTT
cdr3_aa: CASSPIKNRDLRKTGELFF

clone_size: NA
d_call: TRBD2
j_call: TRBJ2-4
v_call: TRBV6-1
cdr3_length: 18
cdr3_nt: TGTGCCAGCAGTGAAGCACTAGCGGGGGTGGTAGCCAAAAACATTCAGTACTTC
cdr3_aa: CASSEALAGVVAKNIQYF

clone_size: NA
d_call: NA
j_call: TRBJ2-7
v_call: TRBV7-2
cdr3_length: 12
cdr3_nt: TGTGCCAGCAGCTTAGGTTTACTCGAGCAGTACTTC
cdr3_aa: CASSLGLLEQYF

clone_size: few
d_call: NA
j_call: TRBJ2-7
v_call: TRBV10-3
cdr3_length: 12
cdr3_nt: TGTGCCATCTACAACGGAAACTACGAGCAGTACTTC
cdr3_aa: CAIYNGNYEQYF

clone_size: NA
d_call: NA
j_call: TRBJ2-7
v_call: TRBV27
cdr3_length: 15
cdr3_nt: TGTGCCAGCAGTCCTAAACCGGGACCTGGCCTACAGCAGTACTTC
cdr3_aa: CASSPKPGPGLQQYF

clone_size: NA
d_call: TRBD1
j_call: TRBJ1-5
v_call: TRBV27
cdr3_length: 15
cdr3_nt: TGTGCCAGCAGGGTCCGGACAGGCGTTGGTCAGCCCCAGCATTTT
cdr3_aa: CASRVRTGVGQPQHF

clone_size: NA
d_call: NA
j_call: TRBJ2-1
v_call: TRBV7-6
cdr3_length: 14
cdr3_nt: TGTGCCAGCAGCTCCCGGTCTTGGAACAATGAGCAGTTCTTC
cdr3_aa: CASSSRSWNNEQFF

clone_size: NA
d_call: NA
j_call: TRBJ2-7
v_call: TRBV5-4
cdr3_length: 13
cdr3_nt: TGTGCCAGCAGCTTGGACTTCCGCAGCGAGCAGTACTTC
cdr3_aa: CASSLDFRSEQYF

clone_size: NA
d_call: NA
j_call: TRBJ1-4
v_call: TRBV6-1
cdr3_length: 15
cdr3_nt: TGTGCCAGCAGCGATGGGACTGATCGAAATGAAAAACTGTTTTTT
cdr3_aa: CASSDGTDRNEKLFF

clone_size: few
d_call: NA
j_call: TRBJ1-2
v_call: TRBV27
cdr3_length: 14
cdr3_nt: TGTGCCAGCAGCCCCCCCGGGGGCCGCTATGGCTACACCTTC
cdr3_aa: CASSPPGGRYGYTF

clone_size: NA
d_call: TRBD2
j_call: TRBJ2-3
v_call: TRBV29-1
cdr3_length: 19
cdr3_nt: TGCAGCGTTGAAGACCCCCGGACTAGCGGGAGGGCCCTCGCAGATACGCAGTATTTT
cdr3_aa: CSVEDPRTSGRALADTQYF

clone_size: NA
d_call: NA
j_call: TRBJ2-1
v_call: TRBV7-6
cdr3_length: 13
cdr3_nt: TGTGCCAGCAGCTTAGTACTTTACAATGAGCAGTTCTTC
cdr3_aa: CASSLVLYNEQFF

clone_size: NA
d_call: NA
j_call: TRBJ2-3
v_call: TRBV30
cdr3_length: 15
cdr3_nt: TGTGCCTGGAGTGTTCGGAGCCTTGCGGGGGCTACGCAGTATTTT
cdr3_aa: CAWSVRSLAGATQYF

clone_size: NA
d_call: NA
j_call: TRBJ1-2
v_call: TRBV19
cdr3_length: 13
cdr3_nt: TGTGCCAGTAGTATCGGGGGCTACTATGGCTACACCTTC
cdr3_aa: CASSIGGYYGYTF

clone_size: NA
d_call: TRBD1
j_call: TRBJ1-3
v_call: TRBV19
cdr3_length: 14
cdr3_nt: TGTGCCAGCGCGGACAGGGCCTCTGGAAACACCATATATTTT
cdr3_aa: CASADRASGNTIYF

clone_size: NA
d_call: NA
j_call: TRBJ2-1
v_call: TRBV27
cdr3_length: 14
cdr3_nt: TGTGGCAGCAGGGTCACGGGCTCCTACAATGAGCAGTTCTTC
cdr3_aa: CGSRVTGSYNEQFF

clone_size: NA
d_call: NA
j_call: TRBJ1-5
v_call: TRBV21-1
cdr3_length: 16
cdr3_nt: TGTGCCAGCAGCAATGCATGGGGACATAGCAATCAGCCCCAGCATTTT
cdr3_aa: CASSNAWGHSNQPQHF

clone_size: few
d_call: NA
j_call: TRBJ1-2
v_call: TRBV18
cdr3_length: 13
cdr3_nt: TGTGCCAGCTCACCAGGGACGGACTATGGCTACACCTTC
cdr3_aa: CASSPGTDYGYTF

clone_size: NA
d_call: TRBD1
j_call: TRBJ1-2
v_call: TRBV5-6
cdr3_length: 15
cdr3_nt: TGTGCCAGCAGCTTGGTGACAGGGTTGAGCTATGGCTACACCTTC
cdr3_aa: CASSLVTGLSYGYTF

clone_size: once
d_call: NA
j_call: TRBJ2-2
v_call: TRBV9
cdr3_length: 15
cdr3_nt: TGTGCCAGCAGCGTAGACGGAAGGCTAGCCGGGGAGCTGTTTTTT
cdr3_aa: CASSVDGRLAGELFF

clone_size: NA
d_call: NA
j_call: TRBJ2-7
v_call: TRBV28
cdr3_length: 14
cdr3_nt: TGTGCCAGCAGTTTAGTAGGGGGAAACTACGAGCAGTACTTC
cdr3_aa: CASSLVGGNYEQYF

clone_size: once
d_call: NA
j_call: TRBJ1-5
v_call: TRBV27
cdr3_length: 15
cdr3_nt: TGTGCCAGCAGTTTACGCCCATTCGCATCGGAGCCCCAGCATTTT
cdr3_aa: CASSLRPFASEPQHF

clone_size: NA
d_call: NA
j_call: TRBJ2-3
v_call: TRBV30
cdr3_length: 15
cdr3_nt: TGTGCCTGGGGGCCCTTGCTGCGGAGCACAGATACGCAGTATTTT
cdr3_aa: CAWGPLLRSTDTQYF

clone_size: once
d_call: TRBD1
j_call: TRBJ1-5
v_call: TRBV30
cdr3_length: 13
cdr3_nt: TGTGCCTGGAGTGGACAGGGGAATCAGCCCCAGCATTTT
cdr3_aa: CAWSGQGNQPQHF

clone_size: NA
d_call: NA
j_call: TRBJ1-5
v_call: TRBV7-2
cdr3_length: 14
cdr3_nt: TGTGCCAGCAGCTTACAGCAAAACAATCAGCCCCAGCATTTT
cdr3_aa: CASSLQQNNQPQHF

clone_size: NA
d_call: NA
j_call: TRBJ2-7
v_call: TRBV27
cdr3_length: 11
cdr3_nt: TGTGCCAGCAGTTTAGCTGGGTCTTGGTACTTC
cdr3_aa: CASSLAGSWYF

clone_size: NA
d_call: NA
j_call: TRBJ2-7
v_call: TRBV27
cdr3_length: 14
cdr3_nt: TGTGCCAGCAGGGTGCACGGGACTGTCAACGAGCAGTACTTC
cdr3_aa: CASRVHGTVNEQYF

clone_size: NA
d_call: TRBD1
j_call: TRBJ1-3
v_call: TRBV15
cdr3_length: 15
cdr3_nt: TGTGCCACCAGCCACCGGGACAGGTCTGGAAACACCATATATTTT
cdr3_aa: CATSHRDRSGNTIYF

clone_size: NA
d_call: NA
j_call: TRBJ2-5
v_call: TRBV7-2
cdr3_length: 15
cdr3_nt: TGTGCCAGCAGCTCGGTCAGGGGAGGGCAAGAGACCCAGTACTTC
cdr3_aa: CASSSVRGGQETQYF

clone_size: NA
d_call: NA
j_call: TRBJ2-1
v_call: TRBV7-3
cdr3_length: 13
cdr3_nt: TGTGCCAGCAGCCTCGACAGGTGGAATGAGCAGTTCTTC
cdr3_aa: CASSLDRWNEQFF

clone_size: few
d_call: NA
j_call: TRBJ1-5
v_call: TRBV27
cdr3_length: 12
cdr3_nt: TGTGCCAGCACTCACTTCGGGGAGCCCCAGCATTTT
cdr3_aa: CASTHFGEPQHF

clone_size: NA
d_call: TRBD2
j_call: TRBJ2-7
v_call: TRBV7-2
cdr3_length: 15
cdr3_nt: TGTGCCAGCAGCACCGGACTAGCGTACGACTACGAGCAGTACTTC
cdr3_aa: CASSTGLAYDYEQYF

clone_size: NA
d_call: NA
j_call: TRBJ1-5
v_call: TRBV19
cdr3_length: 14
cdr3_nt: TGTGCCAGTAGTATTGGGCAGGGCAACCAGCCCCAGCATTTT
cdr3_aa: CASSIGQGNQPQHF

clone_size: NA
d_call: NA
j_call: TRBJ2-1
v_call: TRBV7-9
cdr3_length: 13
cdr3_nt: TGTGCCAGCGAACCGGGGGTTAACAATGAGCAGTTCTTC
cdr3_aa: CASEPGVNNEQFF

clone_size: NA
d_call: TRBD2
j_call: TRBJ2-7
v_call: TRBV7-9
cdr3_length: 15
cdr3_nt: TGTGCCAGCAGCTTGACTAGCGGGAGGGCTTACGAGCAGTACTTC
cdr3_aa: CASSLTSGRAYEQYF

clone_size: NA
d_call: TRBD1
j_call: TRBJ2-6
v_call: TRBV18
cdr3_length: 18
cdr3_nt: TGTGCCAGCTCTCTCGACAGGGGCTTCCTATCTGGGGCCAACGTCCTGACTTTC
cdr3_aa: CASSLDRGFLSGANVLTF

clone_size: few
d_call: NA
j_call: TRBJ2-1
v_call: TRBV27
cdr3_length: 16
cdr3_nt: TGTGCCAGGAAGAGCCGTGGATTCAGCTCCTACAATGAGCAGTTCTTC
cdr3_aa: CARKSRGFSSYNEQFF

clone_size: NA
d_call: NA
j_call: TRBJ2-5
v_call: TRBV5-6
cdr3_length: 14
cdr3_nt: TGTGCCAGCAGCATTGACTCCAGACCTGGGACCCAGTACTTC
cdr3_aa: CASSIDSRPGTQYF

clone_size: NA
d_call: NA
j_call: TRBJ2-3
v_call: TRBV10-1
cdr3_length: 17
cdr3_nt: TGCGCCAGCAGTACCCAGAAATCGCCCCTTGGGGCAGATACGCAGTATTTT
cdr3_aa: CASSTQKSPLGADTQYF

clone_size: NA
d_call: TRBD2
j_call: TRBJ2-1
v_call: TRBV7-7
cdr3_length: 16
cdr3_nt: TGTGCTAGCAGCTTAGTCGCTAGCGGACCCTACAATGAGCAGTTCTTC
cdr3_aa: CASSLVASGPYNEQFF

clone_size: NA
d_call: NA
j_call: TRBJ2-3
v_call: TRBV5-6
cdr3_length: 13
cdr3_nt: TGTGCCAGCAGCTTTAGGGTAGGAGATACGCAGTATTTT
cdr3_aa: CASSFRVGDTQYF

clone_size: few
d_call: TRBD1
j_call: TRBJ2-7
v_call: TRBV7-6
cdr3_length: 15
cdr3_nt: TGTGCCAGCAGCTCCGGACAGGGACAGACCTACGAGCAGTACTTC
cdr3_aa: CASSSGQGQTYEQYF

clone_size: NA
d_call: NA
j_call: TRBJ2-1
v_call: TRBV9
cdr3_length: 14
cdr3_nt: TGTGCCAGCAGCCTCCAGACTAGTTACAATGAGCAGTTCTTC
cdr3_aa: CASSLQTSYNEQFF

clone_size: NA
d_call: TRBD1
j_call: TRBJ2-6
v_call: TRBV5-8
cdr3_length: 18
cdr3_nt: TGTGCCAGCAGCTTGGGGGACAGGGCCAGCTCTGGGGCCAACGTCCTGACTTTC
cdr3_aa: CASSLGDRASSGANVLTF